This TCR beta chain was observed in a study of T cell responses to AZD1222 COVID-19 vaccine. Study observations and caveats: Only 5 or 6 people who got AZD1222 tested seropositive at baseline. Unmutated variant regions reportedly attract nearly half of all spike-specific TCRs.

The table came from immunoSEQ multiplex PCR; TCRdb's copy has only in-frame clones and leaves some out. The data hold some 140,000 clones, with 85% to 95% observed a single time. The CDR3 has 17 residues. Trimming stripped 1 base from V and 2 bases from J, with 18 bases between. Germline V gives CDR1 LGHNA, CDR2 YNFKEQ. Concerning this clone itself: The antigen remains unidentified.

The V gene is TRBV4-2, the J gene TRBJ2-7, with D hard to call. The TCR originated in an adult in good health. The sequences come from peripheral blood, collected on day 0 of AZD1222 vaccination. The CDR3 here is CASSQGPSKGRTYEQYF. CDR3 nucleotides: TGTGCCAGCAGCCAAGGCCCTTCTAAGGGCCGTACCTACGAGCAGTACTTC.